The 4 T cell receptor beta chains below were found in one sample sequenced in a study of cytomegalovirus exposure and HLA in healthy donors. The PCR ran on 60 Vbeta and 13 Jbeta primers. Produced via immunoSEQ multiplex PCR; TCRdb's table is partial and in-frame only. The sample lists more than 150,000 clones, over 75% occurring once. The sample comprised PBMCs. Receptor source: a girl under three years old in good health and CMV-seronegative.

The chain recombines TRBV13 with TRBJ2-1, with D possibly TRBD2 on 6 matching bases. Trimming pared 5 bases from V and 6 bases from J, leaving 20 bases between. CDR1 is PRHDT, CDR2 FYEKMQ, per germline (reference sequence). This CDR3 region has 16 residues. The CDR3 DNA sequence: TGTGCCAGCAGCCCCCCCTTTTACGGGAGCATCAATGAGCAGTTCTTC. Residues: CASSPPFYGSINEQFF.

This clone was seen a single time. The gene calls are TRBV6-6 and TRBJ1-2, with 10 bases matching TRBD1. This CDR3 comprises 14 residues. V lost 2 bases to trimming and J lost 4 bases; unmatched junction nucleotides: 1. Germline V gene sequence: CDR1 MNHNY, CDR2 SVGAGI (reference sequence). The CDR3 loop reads CASSYRDRGYGYTF. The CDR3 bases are TGTGCCAGCAGTTACCGGGACAGGGGCTATGGCTACACCTTC.

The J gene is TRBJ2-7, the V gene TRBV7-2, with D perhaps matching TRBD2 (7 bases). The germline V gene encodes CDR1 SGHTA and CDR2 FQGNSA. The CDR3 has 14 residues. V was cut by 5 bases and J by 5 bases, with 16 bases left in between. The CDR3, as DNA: TGTGCCAGCAGCCGACGAGGGGGGGAGCACGAGCAGTACTTC. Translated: CASSRRGGEHEQYF.

CDR3 sequence reads: CASSQDGGSEREQYF. CDR3 coding DNA: TGCGCCAGCAGCCAAGATGGGGGCTCAGAGCGGGAGCAGTACTTC. The gene calls are TRBV4-3 and TRBJ2-7, with D perhaps TRBD1 (6 bases). Trimming removed 0 bases at V and 7 bases at J, with 16 bases between. Germline V gene sequence: CDR1 LGHNA, CDR2 YSLEER. CDR3 length equals 15 residues.